The 20 T cell receptor beta chains below all came from one sample that was sequenced in a study of blood T cell repertoires in COVID-19. Here immunoSEQ multiplex PCR was the method, and the copy in TCRdb shows in-frame clones only, minus some. The sample gives some 190,000 clones, approximately 85% of which show up once; 6.9% is in the top ten. Specimen: peripheral blood. The origin of the receptors is a man older than 75 with COVID-19, enrolled during active disease.

This chain connects TRBV10-1 to TRBJ2-1; the D gene is possibly TRBD1 (5 bases). V lost 6 bases, J lost 9 bases, and 9 bases lay in between. Germline assignment: CDR1 WNHNN and CDR2 SYGVQD (reference sequence). The CDR3 length is 11 residues. The CDR3 DNA is TGCGCCAGCAGCAGGGTCGTTGAGCAGTTCTTC. This sequence encodes CASSRVVEQFF.

V and J are TRBV12-3 or TRBV12-4 and TRBJ1-2, with 10 bases that match TRBD1. The CDR3 is 13 residues long. The J segment lost 4 bases and the V segment lost 6 bases, leaving 2 bases of the junction unmatched. The CDR3 DNA reads TGTGCCAGCAGATGGACAGGGGGCTATGGCTACACCTTC. It specifies CASRWTGGYGYTF.

V is TRBV2 and J is TRBJ2-1; the D gene is possibly TRBD1 (5 bases). Germline V gene data show CDR1 as SNHLY and CDR2 as FYNNEI. V was shortened by 7 bases and J by 8 bases, with 15 bases between the two germline ends. CDR3 length equals 13 residues. CDR3 loop: CASIQGISDEQFF. CDR3 coding DNA: TGTGCCAGCATCCAGGGAATCTCGGATGAGCAGTTCTTC.

This clone has just one count. The CDR3 DNA follows: TGTGCCAGCAGCCTCCGACTAGGATCGGTCGAGCAGTACTTC. Translation gives CASSLRLGSVEQYF. This chain joins TRBV7-2 and TRBJ2-7; possible D gene TRBD2, 6 bases. The CDR3 has 14 amino acids. V was pared by 5 bases and J by 6 bases, with 17 bases between. Germline CDR1 is SGHTA and CDR2 is FQGNSA.

The gene calls are TRBV6-5 and TRBJ1-1; 9 positions match TRBD1. This CDR3 has 13 residues. Germline lookup yields CDR1 MNHEY and CDR2 SVGAGI. The V gene end was trimmed by 4 bases and the J gene end by 6 bases; junction bases not matched to a gene: 3. In nucleotides, the CDR3 is TGTGCCAGCAGTTGGGACAGGGACGCTGAAGCTTTCTTT. This gives the protein CASSWDRDAEAFF.

CDR3 nucleotides: TGTGCCAGCAGCTTAGGGGCGACAGGGGCCCCGAACACTGAAGCTTTCTTT. Residues: CASSLGATGAPNTEAFF. The chain couples TRBV11-2 to TRBJ1-1, with 8 bases aligning to TRBD1. Trimming cost V 1 base and J 1 base; bases outside gene matches: 8. The CDR3 runs to 17 residues. Per germline, CDR1 SGHAT and CDR2 FQNNGV.

The rearrangement uses TRBV5-5 and TRBJ1-5; D perhaps matches TRBD1 (5 bases). V was clipped by 4 bases and J by 0 bases, with 14 bases between them. From germline, CDR1 is SGHKS and CDR2 YYEKEE (reference sequence). This CDR3 is 16 amino acids long. DNA for the CDR3: TGTGCCAGCAGCCCTGGGGACTTGAATAGCAATCAGCCCCAGCATTTT. This gives the protein CASSPGDLNSNQPQHF.

The chain uses TRBV5-4 and TRBJ2-7, with D unresolved. Germline lookup yields CDR1 SGHNT and CDR2 YYREEE (reference sequence). CDR3 length: 14 residues. The V end lost 0 bases, the J end lost 1 base, and 8 bases lay between the germline ends. CDR3 sequence: CASSLERESYEQYF. The CDR3 nucleotides read TGTGCCAGCAGCTTGGAACGCGAATCCTACGAGCAGTACTTC.

The rearrangement links TRBV14 to TRBJ2-1; 14 nucleotides align to TRBD2. V shed 1 base, J shed 7 bases, and the junction held 6 bases outside the gene matches. The CDR3 has 17 amino acids. Germline assignment: CDR1 SGHDN and CDR2 FVKESK. CDR3 loop: CASSQGPGLAGGNEQFF. Written as DNA, the CDR3 is TGTGCCAGCAGCCAAGGTCCCGGACTAGCGGGGGGAAATGAGCAGTTCTTC.

The V call is TRBV28, the J call TRBJ2-3; D possibly corresponds to TRBD2 (7 bases). Between the trimmed V and J ends, which lost 5 bases and 3 bases, there was a span of 18 bases. The germline V gene has CDR1 MDHEN and CDR2 SYDVKM. CDR3 length: 16 residues. CDR3 amino acids: CASSVPTGGATDTQYF. In DNA, the CDR3 is TGTGCCAGCAGTGTCCCAACTGGGGGGGCGACAGATACGCAGTATTTT. Variable domain in full (rest from reference TRBV28 and TRBJ2-3): DVKVTQSSRYLVKRTGEKVFLECVQDMDHENMFWYRQDPGLGLRLIYFSYDVKMKEKGDIPEGYSVSREKKERFSLILESASTNQTSMYLCASSVPTGGATDTQYFGPGTRLTVL.

This chain uses TRBV9 with TRBJ1-2, with D uncertain. The CDR3 has 14 residues. V lost 4 bases, J lost 3 bases, and 13 bases lay in between. CDR1 is SGDLS and CDR2 is YYNGEE in the germline V gene. The CDR3 DNA reads as TGTGCCAGCAGCCCTCAGCGGGAAGACTATGGCTACACCTTC. Translation: CASSPQREDYGYTF.

This sequence joins TRBV7-2 and TRBJ2-3, with D maybe TRBD2 (5 bases). CDR3 size: 14 residues. V gave up 2 bases and J gave up 5 bases, with 11 bases separating them. Per the germline V gene, CDR1 is SGHTA and CDR2 is FQGNSA. CDR3 protein: CASSLSLAIDTQYF. CDR3 nucleotide sequence: TGTGCCAGCAGCTTAAGCCTAGCAATAGATACGCAGTATTTT.

The J gene is TRBJ1-5, the V gene TRBV6-5; D is unresolved. The germline CDR1 and CDR2 sequences are MNHEY and SVGAGI. This CDR3 has 13 residues. Trimming left V 8 bases short and J 4 bases short, with 12 bases between. CDR3 residues: CASGGENNQPQHF. For the CDR3, the DNA is TGTGCCAGCGGCGGGGAGAATAATCAGCCCCAGCATTTT.

This clone appeared once. The chain combines TRBV15 with TRBJ2-4; 10 bases match TRBD1. Trimming removed 0 bases from V and 0 bases from J; junction bases left unmatched: 11. The CDR3 sequence is 20 residues long. Per the germline V gene, CDR1 is LNHNV and CDR2 is YYDKDF (reference sequence). The chain's CDR3 is CATSREGTGVGSVAKNIQYF. The CDR3 nucleotides read TGTGCCACCAGCAGAGAAGGGACAGGGGTCGGTTCCGTAGCCAAAAACATTCAGTACTTC.

This chain uses TRBV6-2 or TRBV6-3 with TRBJ1-5, with D maybe TRBD1 (5 bases). Trimming shortened V by 2 bases and J by 7 bases, and 9 bases separated the two germline ends. The CDR3 loop spans 13 amino acids. The germline V gene has CDR1 MNHEY and CDR2 SVGEGT. The CDR3 region has the DNA TGTGCCAGCAGTTACCAGGGTTTGCAGCCCCAGCATTTT. Its translation is CASSYQGLQPQHF.

The V call is TRBV18, the J call TRBJ1-6, with D perhaps matching TRBD1 (6 bases). Germline assignment: CDR1 KGHSH and CDR2 LQKENI. Trimming stripped 3 bases from V and 4 bases from J, with 10 bases between. The CDR3 sequence is 15 residues long. DNA of the CDR3: TGTGCCAGCTCACCGCTGGGGGCTTATAATTCACCCCTCCACTTT. Translation: CASSPLGAYNSPLHF.

The chain joins TRBV9 to TRBJ2-6, with TRBD1 as a possible D gene (5 bases). The V end was cut by 0 bases, the J end by 0 bases, with 13 bases between. Germline V gene sequence: CDR1 SGDLS, CDR2 YYNGEE. CDR3 size: 18 residues. The chain's CDR3 is CASSVAPGPDSGANVLTF. CDR3 DNA: TGTGCCAGCAGCGTAGCCCCAGGGCCTGACTCTGGGGCCAACGTCCTGACTTTC. Complete variable domain (other parts from reference TRBV9 and TRBJ2-6): DSGVTQTPKHLITATGQRVTLRCSPRSGDLSVYWYQQSLDQGLQFLIQYYNGEERAKGNILERFSAQQFPDLHSELNLSSLELGDSALYFCASSVAPGPDSGANVLTFGAGSRLTVL.

The genes are TRBV6-5 and TRBJ1-5, with D possibly matching TRBD1 (6 bases). V dropped 8 bases and J dropped 8 bases, with 22 bases sitting between them. The CDR3 is made up of 15 amino acids. In germline, CDR1 is MNHEY, CDR2 SVGAGI. The CDR3 DNA reads as TGTGCCAGCGGACGGGGGACACGCCGGGAGGAGCCCCAGCATTTT. This sequence encodes CASGRGTRREEPQHF.

V and J are TRBV9 and TRBJ2-7, with 7 bases lining up with TRBD1. V lost 3 bases, J lost 5 bases, and 11 bases stayed unmatched. The CDR3 totals 15 residues. Germline CDR1 reads SGDLS; CDR2 reads YYNGEE. CDR3 sequence reads: CASSAQTTGNHEQYF. The CDR3, as DNA: TGTGCCAGCAGCGCCCAGACGACAGGGAACCACGAGCAGTACTTC.

In its sample, this clone was seen once. The chain links TRBV2 to TRBJ2-7, with D hard to call. CDR1 is SNHLY and CDR2 is FYNNEI in the germline V gene. V dropped 3 bases and J dropped 3 bases, with 6 bases sitting between them. This CDR3 region has 12 residues. CDR3 protein: CASSDRNYEQYF. Written as DNA, the CDR3 is TGTGCCAGCAGTGACAGGAACTACGAGCAGTACTTC.